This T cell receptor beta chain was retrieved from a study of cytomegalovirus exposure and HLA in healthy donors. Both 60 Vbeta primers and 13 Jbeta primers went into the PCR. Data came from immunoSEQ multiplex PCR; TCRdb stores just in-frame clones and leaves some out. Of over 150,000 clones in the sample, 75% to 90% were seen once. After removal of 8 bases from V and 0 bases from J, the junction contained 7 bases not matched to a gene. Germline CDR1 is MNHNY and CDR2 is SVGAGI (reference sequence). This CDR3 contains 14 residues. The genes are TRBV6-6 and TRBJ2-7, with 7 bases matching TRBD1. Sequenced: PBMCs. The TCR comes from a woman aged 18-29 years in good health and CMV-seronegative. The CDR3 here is CASAAGGVSYEQYF. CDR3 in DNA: TGTGCCAGCGCGGCAGGGGGTGTCTCCTACGAGCAGTACTTC.